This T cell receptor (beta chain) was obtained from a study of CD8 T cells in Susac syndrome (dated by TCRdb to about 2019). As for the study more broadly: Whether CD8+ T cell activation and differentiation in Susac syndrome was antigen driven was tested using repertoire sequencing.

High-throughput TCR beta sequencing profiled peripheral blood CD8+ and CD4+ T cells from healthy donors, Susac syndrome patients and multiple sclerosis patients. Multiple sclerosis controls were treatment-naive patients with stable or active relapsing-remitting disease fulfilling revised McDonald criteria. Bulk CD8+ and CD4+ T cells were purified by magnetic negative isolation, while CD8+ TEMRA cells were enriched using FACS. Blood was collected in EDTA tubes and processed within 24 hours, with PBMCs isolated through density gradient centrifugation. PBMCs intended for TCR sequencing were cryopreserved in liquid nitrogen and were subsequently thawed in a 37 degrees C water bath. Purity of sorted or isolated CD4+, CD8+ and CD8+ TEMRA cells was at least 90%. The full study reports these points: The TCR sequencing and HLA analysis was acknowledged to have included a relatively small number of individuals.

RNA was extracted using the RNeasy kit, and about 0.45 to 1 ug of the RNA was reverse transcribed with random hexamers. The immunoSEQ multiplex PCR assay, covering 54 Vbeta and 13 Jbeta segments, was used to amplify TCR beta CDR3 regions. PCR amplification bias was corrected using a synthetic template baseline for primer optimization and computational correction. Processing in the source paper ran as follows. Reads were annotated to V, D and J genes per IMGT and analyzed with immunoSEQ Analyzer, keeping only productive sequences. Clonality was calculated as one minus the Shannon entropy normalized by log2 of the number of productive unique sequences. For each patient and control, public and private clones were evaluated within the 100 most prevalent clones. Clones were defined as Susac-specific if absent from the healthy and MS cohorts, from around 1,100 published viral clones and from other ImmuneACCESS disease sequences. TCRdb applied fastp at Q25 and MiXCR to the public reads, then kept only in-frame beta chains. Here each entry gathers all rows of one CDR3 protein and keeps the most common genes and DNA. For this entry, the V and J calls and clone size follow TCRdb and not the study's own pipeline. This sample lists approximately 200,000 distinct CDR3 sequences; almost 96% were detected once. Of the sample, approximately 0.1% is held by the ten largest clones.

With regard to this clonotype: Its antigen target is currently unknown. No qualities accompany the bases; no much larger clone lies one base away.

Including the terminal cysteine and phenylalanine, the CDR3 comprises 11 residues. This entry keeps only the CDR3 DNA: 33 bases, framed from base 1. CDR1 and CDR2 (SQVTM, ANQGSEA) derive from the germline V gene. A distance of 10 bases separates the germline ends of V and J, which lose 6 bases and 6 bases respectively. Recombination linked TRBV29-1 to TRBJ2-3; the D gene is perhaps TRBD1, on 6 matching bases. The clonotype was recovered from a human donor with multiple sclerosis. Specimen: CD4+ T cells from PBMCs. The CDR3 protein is CSVPGVDTQYF. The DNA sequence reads TGCAGCGTCCCAGGGGTGGATACGCAGTATTTT.